The entry below gives a single T cell receptor beta chain sequence along with its context. Its antigen remains unidentified. This record comes from a study of neurological immune-mediated disorders. Regarding the study as a whole: Multiple sclerosis patients had less TCR clonal expansion than even healthy controls, unlike HTLV-1-associated myelopathy. Phylogenetic grouping assigned the repertoires of 18 of 34 multiple sclerosis patients to a single cluster of related CDR3 sequences. This cluster may be a repertoire-level signature.

Synthesis of cDNA used 5'RACE (with 10-nucleotide random UMIs). TCRdb re-called the 5' RACE reads through MiXCR, storing one row per CDR3 protein. The sample lists about 95,000 distinct CDR3 sequences, roughly 3.5% occurring once. PBMCs stored at -80 C, 2 million in total, were the source of the unsorted libraries. The receptor was isolated from a woman under 30 with multiple sclerosis. The sample comprised PBMCs.

Here the CDR3 DNA reads TGTGCCAGTAGCATATCCGGGACAGGGGATTCACCCCTCCACTTT. It translates to CASSISGTGDSPLHF. The chain couples TRBV19 to TRBJ1-6; 10 bases fit TRBD1. Trimming cost V 6 bases and J 8 bases; bases outside gene matches: 7. Germline-derived CDR1 and CDR2 are LNHDA and SQIVND (reference sequence). The CDR3 consists of 15 residues.